One sample yielded the 17 T cell receptor beta chains listed below, sequenced in a study of blood T cell repertoires in COVID-19. Clones were sequenced by immunoSEQ multiplex PCR, and TCRdb holds only the in-frame ones, with some missing. The data hold approximately 330,000 clones, with about nine tenths observed a single time. The specimen sequenced was peripheral blood. These receptor sequences come from a man younger than 40 with COVID-19, enrolled during active disease.

On this clone itself: Compared with germline, one end of the junction differs, possibly owing to a read error. This sequence joins TRBV28 and TRBJ1-2; unclear D gene. The CDR3 covers 13 residues. CDR1 is MDHEN and CDR2 is SYDVKM in the germline V gene. CDR3 sequence (DNA): TGTGCCAGCAGTTTACTCGGTAACGATGGCTACACCTTC. This encodes CASSLLGNDGYTF.

This clone appeared once. The chain has TRBV5-1 and TRBJ1-1; TRBD1 is a possible D gene (6 bases). CDR3 length: 14 residues. With 6 bases removed from V and 1 base from J, the gap between germline ends came to 13 bases. Germline CDR1 SGHRS, CDR2 YFSETQ. This CDR3 is CASTVQGPNTEAFF. DNA for the CDR3: TGCGCCAGCACTGTCCAGGGGCCGAACACTGAAGCTTTCTTT.

This rearrangement joins TRBV19 to TRBJ1-2; possible D gene TRBD1, 5 bases. Germline CDR1 reads LNHDA; CDR2 reads SQIVND (reference sequence). V lost 6 bases, J lost 2 bases, and 7 bases lay in between. The CDR3 consists of 12 residues. Written as DNA, the CDR3 is TGTGCCAGTAGGTCAGGGAACTATGGCTACACCTTC. It translates to CASRSGNYGYTF.

V usage is TRBV7-3 and J usage is TRBJ2-1; 8 positions agree with TRBD2. Per the germline V gene, CDR1 is SGHTA and CDR2 is FQGTGA. Losses at the gene ends were 5 bases for V and 6 bases for J; bases not matched to a gene: 9. This CDR3 is built from 15 residues. The CDR3 sequence: CASSPLAGGSNEQFF. CDR3 sequence (DNA): TGTGCCAGCAGCCCCTTGGCGGGAGGTTCCAATGAGCAGTTCTTC.

The J gene is TRBJ1-2, the V gene TRBV7-2, with 9 positions matching TRBD1. Germline V gene lookup returns CDR1 SGHTA and CDR2 FQGNSA. The CDR3 contains 14 residues. The ends lost 3 bases at V and 8 bases at J; junction bases unmatched: 7. The CDR3 loop reads CASSFRQGEGGYTF. As DNA, the CDR3 is TGTGCCAGCAGCTTCCGACAGGGGGAGGGAGGCTACACCTTC.

This clone showed up just once. The J gene is TRBJ1-2, the V gene TRBV3-1 (or the pseudogene TRBV3-2), with a tentative D call TRBD1 (6 bases). V dropped 0 bases and J dropped 8 bases, with 7 bases sitting between them. The CDR3 is 12 residues long. CDR1 is LGHDT and CDR2 is YNNKEL in the germline V gene (reference sequence). The DNA for the CDR3 is TGTGCCAGCAGCCAAGATGGGACAGGCTACACCTTC. It yields the protein CASSQDGTGYTF.

The chain has TRBV7-9 and TRBJ1-1; D is unresolved. The germline V gene encodes CDR1 SEHNR and CDR2 FQNEAQ (reference sequence). The CDR3 extends over 12 amino acids. V was shortened by 3 bases and J by 4 bases, with 6 bases between the two germline ends. The CDR3 protein is CASSFMATEAFF. The CDR3 DNA sequence: TGTGCCAGCAGCTTCATGGCCACTGAAGCTTTCTTT.

This clone came up once. The gene calls are TRBV18 and TRBJ2-1; 8 nucleotides line up with TRBD1. Germline V gene lookup returns CDR1 KGHSH and CDR2 LQKENI. The CDR3 spans 17 residues. After removal of 5 bases from V and 3 bases from J, the junction contained 12 bases not matched to a gene. The CDR3 here is CASSTTPGTGDYNEQFF. CDR3 nucleotide sequence: TGTGCCAGCTCAACGACTCCCGGGACAGGAGACTACAATGAGCAGTTCTTC.

The V and J genes are TRBV3-1 (or the pseudogene TRBV3-2) and TRBJ1-4; no reliable D call. Looked up from germline, CDR1 is LGHDT and CDR2 is YNNKEL (reference sequence). The CDR3 sequence is 15 residues long. The V end was cut by 2 bases, the J end by 8 bases, with 15 bases between. CDR3 DNA sequence: TGTGCCAGCAGCCAACTCAAGCGGACCGGGGAAAAACTGTTTTTT. Translating it yields CASSQLKRTGEKLFF.

The chain links TRBV5-1 to TRBJ2-7, with TRBD1 matching over 11 bases. CDR1 is SGHRS, CDR2 YFSETQ, per germline. V lost 3 bases, J lost 4 bases, and 6 bases stayed unmatched. This CDR3 is built from 15 residues. For the CDR3, the DNA is TGCGCCAGCAGCTCGACGGGACAGGGGGTTTACGAGCAGTACTTC. Translating it yields CASSSTGQGVYEQYF.

V is TRBV6-5 and J is TRBJ1-2, with 7 positions matching TRBD1. The CDR3 is 12 residues long. The V gene's germline CDR1 is MNHEY and CDR2 SVGAGI. Trimming at V came to 9 bases and at J to 7 bases, leaving 8 bases not matched to a gene. CDR3 loop: CASRTGAGGYTF. The CDR3, as DNA: TGTGCCAGTCGAACAGGGGCTGGTGGCTACACCTTC.

The chain has TRBV24-1 and TRBJ2-3, with a tentative D call TRBD2 (5 bases). CDR3 length: 13 residues. The germline V and J ends were trimmed by 4 bases and 8 bases, with 12 bases remaining between them. Looked up from germline, CDR1 is KGHDR and CDR2 is SFDVKD. The CDR3 nucleotides are TGTGCCACCAGTGACCCCCTAGAGGGTACGCAGTATTTT. It codes for CATSDPLEGTQYF.

The V and J genes are TRBV28 and TRBJ1-5, with 8 bases matching TRBD1. This CDR3 is 14 amino acids long. Germline V gene sequence: CDR1 MDHEN, CDR2 SYDVKM. V lost 2 bases, J lost 4 bases, and 1 base stayed unmatched. In DNA form, the CDR3 reads TGTGCCAGCAGTTTAACAGGGGGGAATCAGCCCCAGCATTTT. Translated: CASSLTGGNQPQHF.

The chain couples TRBV6-5 to TRBJ2-3, with 9 bases lining up with TRBD1. The CDR3 is 14 amino acids. CDR1 is MNHEY and CDR2 is SVGAGI in the germline V gene. The V gene end was trimmed by 5 bases and the J gene end by 3 bases; junction bases not matched to a gene: 3. CDR3 in DNA: TGTGCCAGCAGTCCCGGGACAGGGACAGATACGCAGTATTTT. Translated, it gives CASSPGTGTDTQYF.

The V gene is TRBV4-3, the J gene TRBJ2-2, with TRBD1 matching over 8 bases. Germline V gives CDR1 LGHNA, CDR2 YSLEER. The CDR3 has 16 amino acids. The V and J ends lost 4 bases and 7 bases, in that order; junction bases with no gene match: 11. The CDR3 here is CASSLARGLANGELFF. The CDR3 DNA follows: TGCGCCAGCAGCCTAGCCAGGGGGCTAGCGAACGGGGAGCTGTTTTTT.

The chain uses TRBV9 and TRBJ2-1; no definite D call. The CDR3 contains 15 residues. V lost 0 bases to trimming and J lost 0 bases, with 7 bases between them. The germline V gene has CDR1 SGDLS and CDR2 YYNGEE. DNA of the CDR3: TGTGCCAGCAGCGTAGGTGAGAGCTCCTACAATGAGCAGTTCTTC. As protein: CASSVGESSYNEQFF.

The chain combines TRBV6-6 with TRBJ1-4, with 10 positions matching TRBD1. The junction had 4 bases not matched to a gene; V was cut back by 6 bases and J by 6 bases. The CDR3 has 14 residues. From germline, CDR1 is MNHNY and CDR2 SVGAGI (reference sequence). The CDR3 here is CASRETGGDEKLFF. In DNA, the CDR3 is TGTGCCAGCAGAGAGACAGGGGGCGATGAAAAACTGTTTTTT.